These 29 T cell receptor beta chains were all obtained from the same sample, sequenced in a study of blood T cell repertoires in COVID-19. Using immunoSEQ multiplex PCR, the repertoire was profiled, and TCRdb retains in-frame clones only, with some absent. The profile shows tens of thousands of clones, around nine tenths of them singletons. The specimen sequenced was peripheral blood. These receptors were taken from an older woman with acute or convalescent COVID-19.

Here the CDR3 DNA reads TGTGCCAGCAGTGGAGGGGCGGTCACGCGTTCTTTTTACGAGCAGTACTTC. Its translation is CASSGGAVTRSFYEQYF. The rearrangement links TRBV28 to TRBJ2-7; a possible D gene is TRBD2 (6 bases). With 5 bases removed from V and 4 bases from J, the gap between germline ends came to 24 bases. Per the germline V gene, CDR1 is MDHEN and CDR2 is SYDVKM. CDR3 length: 17 residues.

This clone was recorded only once. This rearrangement joins TRBV27 to TRBJ2-7; 8 bases are a match to TRBD1. Germline V CDR1 and CDR2: MNHEY, SMNVEV (reference sequence). J gave up 2 bases and V 4 bases, and 7 bases lay outside the gene matches. The CDR3 is made up of 15 amino acids. Here the CDR3 DNA reads TGTGCCAGCAGTTCACTTGGACAGGGTGCCTACGAGCAGTACTTC. Translation gives CASSSLGQGAYEQYF.

The chain carries TRBV2 and TRBJ2-2, with D hard to call. The germline V gene encodes CDR1 SNHLY and CDR2 FYNNEI. This CDR3 region has 13 residues. V dropped 7 bases and J dropped 2 bases, with 8 bases sitting between them. CDR3 bases: TGTGCCAGCACTAAGATCAACACCGGGGAGCTGTTTTTT. It is translated as CASTKINTGELFF.

The V call is TRBV27, the J call TRBJ2-1; 12 bases are a match to TRBD1. The V gene's germline CDR1 is MNHEY and CDR2 SMNVEV (reference sequence). The CDR3 has 15 residues. Germline trimming cut 3 bases from V and 6 bases from J; bases unmatched to any gene: 3. CDR3 nucleotide sequence: TGTGCCAGCAGTTTCCGGGACAGGGGGCTCAATGAGCAGTTCTTC. Translated: CASSFRDRGLNEQFF.

This clone has a single count. The genes are TRBV28 and TRBJ1-5, with 7 bases aligning to TRBD1. The length of the CDR3 is 16 residues. CDR1 and CDR2 (germline): MDHEN, SYDVKM. V lost 5 bases to trimming and J lost 3 bases; unmatched junction nucleotides: 10. The CDR3 nucleotides are TGTGCCAGCAGTCCTGTCCCGGGACAGTACAATCAGCCCCAGCATTTT. It codes for CASSPVPGQYNQPQHF.

This clone appeared a few times. The chain couples TRBV20-1 to TRBJ1-1; D unclear. V was clipped by 6 bases and J by 5 bases, with 7 bases between them. This CDR3 region has 10 residues. Germline lookup yields CDR1 DFQATT and CDR2 SNEGSKA (reference sequence). In nucleotides, the CDR3 is TGCAGTGCCCAAAAAACTGAAGCTTTCTTT. Translating it yields CSAQKTEAFF.

The chain couples TRBV5-6 to TRBJ1-1; D is undetermined. Per germline, CDR1 SGHDT and CDR2 YYEEEE. The CDR3 is 15 residues long. V gave up 3 bases and J gave up 1 base, with 13 bases separating them. The CDR3 sequence: CASSWLSGSNTEAFF. The CDR3 DNA sequence: TGTGCCAGCAGCTGGCTATCCGGGTCGAACACTGAAGCTTTCTTT.

The chain uses TRBV4-3 and TRBJ2-1; 10 bases align to TRBD2. CDR3 length: 19 amino acids. V dropped 0 bases and J dropped 4; count of bases not matched to a gene: 12. Germline-derived CDR1 and CDR2 are LGHNA and YSLEER. CDR3 in DNA: TGCGCCAGCAGCCAAGATCGGCGCTTTGGACTAGCGGTTTACAATGAGCAGTTCTTC. It translates to CASSQDRRFGLAVYNEQFF.

The V and J genes are TRBV6-5 and TRBJ2-2, with 8 bases matching TRBD1. Looked up from germline, CDR1 is MNHEY and CDR2 is SVGAGI. This CDR3 region has 14 residues. Unmatched junction bases numbered 8, after V lost 8 bases and J lost 6 bases. The CDR3 is CASAEDRAAGELFF. The CDR3 DNA sequence: TGTGCCAGCGCTGAGGACAGGGCGGCCGGGGAGCTGTTTTTT.

V usage is TRBV5-1 and J usage is TRBJ1-4, with 8 bases matching TRBD1. Germline V gives CDR1 SGHRS, CDR2 YFSETQ. The CDR3 spans 15 residues. V was clipped by 4 bases and J by 3 bases; unmatched bases: 5. The CDR3 DNA is TGCGCCAGCAGCCCGGACAGGGAAGCTAATGAAAAACTGTTTTTT. Protein sequence: CASSPDREANEKLFF.

This clone was detected only once. The chain employs TRBV12-3 or TRBV12-4 and TRBJ1-2; D possibly corresponds to TRBD1 (5 bases). The V gene lost 4 bases and the J gene lost 6 bases, with 12 bases spanning the gap. The CDR3 has 13 amino acids. CDR3 sequence: CASSSSGWNGYTF. Written as DNA, the CDR3 is TGTGCCAGCAGTTCCTCAGGGTGGAATGGCTACACCTTC.

The V and J genes are TRBV5-6 and TRBJ2-5, with D tentatively TRBD2 (5 bases). The CDR3 length is 15 residues. The V end lost 4 bases, the J end lost 2 bases, and 15 bases lay between the germline ends. In germline, CDR1 is SGHDT, CDR2 YYEEEE. Here the CDR3 DNA reads TGTGCCAGCAGCCAGATAACCCGGGATCAAGAGACCCAGTACTTC. Translated, it gives CASSQITRDQETQYF.

The rearrangement links TRBV6-5 to TRBJ2-1; TRBD2 matches at 10 bases. Losses at the gene ends were 4 bases for V and 6 bases for J; bases not matched to a gene: 6. CDR1 and CDR2 from the germline V gene are MNHEY and SVGAGI. This CDR3 is 15 amino acids long. CDR3 residues: CASSSEREGRNEQFF. The CDR3 DNA is TGTGCCAGCAGTTCAGAGCGGGAGGGCCGCAATGAGCAGTTCTTC.

This chain links TRBV11-2 with TRBJ2-3; D may be TRBD2 (6 bases). The CDR3 runs 13 residues. Germline assignment: CDR1 SGHAT and CDR2 FQNNGV. V lost 3 bases, J lost 5 bases, and 9 bases lay in between. In DNA, the CDR3 is TGTGCCAGCAGCTTTGGCGGGATAGATACGCAGTATTTT. Its translation: CASSFGGIDTQYF.

CDR3 region: CASSLGQLNTEAFF. Here the CDR3 DNA reads TGTGCCAGCAGCCTTGGACAGCTGAACACTGAAGCTTTCTTT. The chain joins TRBV7-6 to TRBJ1-1; tentative D call: TRBD1 (6 bases). The V gene's germline CDR1 is SGHVS and CDR2 FNYEAQ. The V and J ends lost 5 bases and 0 bases respectively, with 10 bases between them. CDR3 length: 14 residues.

The V call is TRBV19, the J call TRBJ1-3; D might be TRBD1 (6 bases). CDR3 size: 17 residues. CDR1 is LNHDA and CDR2 is SQIVND in the germline V gene (reference sequence). Deletions cut 6 bases from V and 0 bases from J, with 18 bases between. CDR3 in amino acids: CASSQQGNPLSGNTIYF. For the CDR3, the DNA is TGTGCCAGTAGCCAACAGGGAAACCCACTCTCTGGAAACACCATATATTTT.

This chain connects TRBV7-9 to TRBJ2-1, with 11 bases identical to TRBD2. V gave up 6 bases and J gave up 4 bases; unmatched junction bases: 2. Germline V gene data show CDR1 as SEHNR and CDR2 as FQNEAQ (reference sequence). This CDR3 is 14 amino acids long. The CDR3 region has the DNA TGTGCCAGCAGAACTAGCGGGGGATACAATGAGCAGTTCTTC. This encodes CASRTSGGYNEQFF.

The chain has TRBV7-9 and TRBJ2-7; 11 nucleotides match TRBD1. The CDR3 has 15 amino acids. The V gene end was trimmed by 5 bases and the J gene end by 5 bases; junction bases not matched to a gene: 8. Germline CDR1 is SEHNR and CDR2 is FQNEAQ (reference sequence). The DNA for the CDR3 is TGTGCCAGCAGCCCCCACCGGACAGGGGGCAACGAGCAGTACTTC. Protein sequence: CASSPHRTGGNEQYF. The full variable domain, completed using reference TRBV7-9 and TRBJ2-7, is DTGVSQNPRHKITKRGQNVTFRCDPISEHNRLYWYRQTLGQGPEFLTYFQNEAQLEKSRLLSDRFSAERPKGSFSTLEIQRTEQGDSAMYLCASSPHRTGGNEQYFGPGTRLTVT.

The chain uses TRBV30 and TRBJ2-7, with no clear D. CDR3 size: 12 residues. The V and J ends lost 4 bases and 2 bases respectively, with 9 bases between them. The germline CDR1 and CDR2 sequences are GTSNPN and SVGIG (reference sequence). The CDR3 sequence is CAWKMPAYEQYF. The CDR3 DNA sequence: TGTGCCTGGAAGATGCCAGCCTACGAGCAGTACTTC.

The gene calls are TRBV2 and TRBJ2-1, with 10 positions matching TRBD2. Germline V lookup: CDR1 SNHLY, CDR2 FYNNEI. The V segment lost 6 bases and the J segment 7 bases; nucleotides outside the gene matches: 6. CDR3 length equals 14 residues. DNA of the CDR3: TGTGCCAGCAGACAGGGACTAGCGTTGAATGAGCAGTTCTTC. Its translation is CASRQGLALNEQFF.

The chain joins TRBV9 to TRBJ2-3; unclear D gene. V was cut by 0 bases and J by 4 bases, with 9 bases left in between. Germline V gene sequence: CDR1 SGDLS, CDR2 YYNGEE. The CDR3 contains 14 residues. The CDR3 DNA reads as TGTGCCAGCAGCGTAGCTGGTGGGCCAGATACGCAGTATTTT. This translates into CASSVAGGPDTQYF.

The rearrangement joins TRBV28 to TRBJ2-7; 11 bases align to TRBD1. The length of the CDR3 is 14 residues. V was clipped by 8 bases and J by 5 bases; unmatched bases: 8. CDR1 and CDR2 (germline): MDHEN, SYDVKM. This CDR3 is CASGGTGGINEQYF. In DNA, the CDR3 is TGTGCCAGCGGAGGGACAGGGGGTATCAACGAGCAGTACTTC.

This clone was seen once. The rearrangement uses TRBV7-2 and TRBJ2-1, with 8 nucleotides matching TRBD2. This CDR3 has 16 amino acids. Germline loops: CDR1 SGHTA, CDR2 FQGNSA. V dropped 1 base and J dropped 4; count of bases not matched to a gene: 6. The CDR3 DNA reads TGTGCCAGCAGCTTAGTGTCTAGCGGGCCTTACAATGAGCAGTTCTTC. Amino acid sequence: CASSLVSSGPYNEQFF.

This clone was seen once. This chain links TRBV24-1 with TRBJ2-1, with 16 bases fitting TRBD2. Trimming cost V 3 bases and J 1 base; bases outside gene matches: 5. Germline CDR1 reads KGHDR; CDR2 reads SFDVKD. CDR3 length: 19 amino acids. The CDR3: CATSDPGLAGGRSYNEQFF. Written as DNA, the CDR3 is TGTGCCACCAGTGATCCGGGACTAGCGGGGGGGCGGTCCTACAATGAGCAGTTCTTC.

This chain connects TRBV11-1 to TRBJ2-7; 9 nucleotides align to TRBD1. Germline CDR1 SGHAT, CDR2 FQDESV (reference sequence). The trim removed 0 bases at V and 0 bases at J, leaving 6 bases unmatched. This CDR3 spans 17 amino acids. The CDR3 here is CASSLAFGTGISYEQYF. The CDR3 DNA reads as TGTGCCAGCAGCTTAGCCTTCGGGACAGGGATCTCCTACGAGCAGTACTTC.

This clone came up a few times. The chain recombines TRBV9 with TRBJ2-3, with 8 bases matching TRBD2. The CDR3 consists of 14 residues. V lost 3 bases, J lost 1 base, and 1 base stayed unmatched. Germline V lookup: CDR1 SGDLS, CDR2 YYNGEE. For the CDR3, the DNA is TGTGCCAGCAGCGCACTAGCGGGCACAGATACGCAGTATTTT. This codes for CASSALAGTDTQYF.

J is TRBJ2-1 and V is TRBV11-2, with 13 positions matching TRBD2. Germline loops: CDR1 SGHAT, CDR2 FQNNGV. This CDR3 region has 15 residues. The ends lost 5 bases at V and 6 bases at J; junction bases unmatched: 4. The CDR3: CASSAGLAGSNEQFF. CDR3 nucleotides: TGTGCCAGCAGCGCGGGACTAGCGGGGAGCAATGAGCAGTTCTTC.

The genes are TRBV5-6 and TRBJ2-1; TRBD2 agrees at 13 bases. The CDR3 sequence is 15 residues long. From germline, CDR1 is SGHDT and CDR2 YYEEEE. V was pared by 5 bases and J by 5 bases, with 4 bases of the junction left unmatched. Written as DNA, the CDR3 is TGTGCCAGCAGTGCACTAGCGGGGGGGAACAATGAGCAGTTCTTC. Residues: CASSALAGGNNEQFF.

The chain links TRBV6-2 or TRBV6-3 to TRBJ2-3; 8 bases are a match to TRBD2. V trimming: 6 bases; J trimming: 2 bases; junction bases outside the gene matches: 13. Germline CDR1 and CDR2: MNHEY and SVGEGT. This CDR3 has 17 amino acids. This CDR3 is CASSRISGGIFTDTQYF. The DNA for the CDR3 is TGTGCCAGCAGCCGCATTTCGGGGGGGATATTCACAGATACGCAGTATTTT.